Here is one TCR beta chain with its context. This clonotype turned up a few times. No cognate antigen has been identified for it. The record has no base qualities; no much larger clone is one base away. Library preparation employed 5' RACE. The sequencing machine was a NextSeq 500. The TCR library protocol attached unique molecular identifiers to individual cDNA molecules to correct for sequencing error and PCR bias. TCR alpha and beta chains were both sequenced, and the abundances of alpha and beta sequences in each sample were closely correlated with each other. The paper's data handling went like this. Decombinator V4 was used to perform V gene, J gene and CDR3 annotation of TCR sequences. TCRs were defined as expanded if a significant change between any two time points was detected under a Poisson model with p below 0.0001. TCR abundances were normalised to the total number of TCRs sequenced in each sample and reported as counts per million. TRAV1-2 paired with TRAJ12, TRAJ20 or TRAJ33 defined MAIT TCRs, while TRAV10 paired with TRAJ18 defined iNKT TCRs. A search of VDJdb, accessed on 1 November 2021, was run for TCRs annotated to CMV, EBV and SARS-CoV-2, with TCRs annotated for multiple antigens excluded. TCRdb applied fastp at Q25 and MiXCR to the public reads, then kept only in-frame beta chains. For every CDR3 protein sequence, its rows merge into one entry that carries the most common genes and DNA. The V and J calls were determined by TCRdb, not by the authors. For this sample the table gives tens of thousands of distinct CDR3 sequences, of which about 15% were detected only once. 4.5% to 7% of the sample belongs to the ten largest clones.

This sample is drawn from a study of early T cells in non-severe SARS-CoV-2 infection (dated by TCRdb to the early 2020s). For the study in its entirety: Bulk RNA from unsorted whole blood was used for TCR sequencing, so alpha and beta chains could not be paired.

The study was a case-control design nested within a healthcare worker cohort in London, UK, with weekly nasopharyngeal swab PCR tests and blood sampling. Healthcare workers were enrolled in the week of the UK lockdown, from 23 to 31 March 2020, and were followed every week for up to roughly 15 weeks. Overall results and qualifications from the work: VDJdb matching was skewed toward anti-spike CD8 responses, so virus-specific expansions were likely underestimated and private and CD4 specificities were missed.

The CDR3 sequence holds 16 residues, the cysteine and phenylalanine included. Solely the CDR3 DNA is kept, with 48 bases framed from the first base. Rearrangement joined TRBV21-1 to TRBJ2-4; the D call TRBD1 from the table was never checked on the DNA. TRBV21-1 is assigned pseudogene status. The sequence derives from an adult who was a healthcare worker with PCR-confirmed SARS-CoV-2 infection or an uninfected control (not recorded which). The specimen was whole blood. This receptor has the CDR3 CASSIVWGRPKNIQYF. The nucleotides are TGTGCCAGCAGCATTGTCTGGGGGCGACCCAAAAACATTCAGTACTTC.